This TCR beta chain was sequenced for a study of T cells in Graves' hyperthyroidism and ophthalmopathy. As for the study in general: Prior to any treatment, at the point of initial diagnosis, peripheral blood was collected. Study observations and caveats: Blood held most thyroid clonotypes expanded above 0.001 frequency.

Remarks on this clonotype: Its antigen remains unidentified.

Duration under 3 months, a NOSPECS grade of at least 4, and a Clinical Activity Score of at least 3 characterized the ophthalmopathy patients. The PBMCs were sourced from fresh peripheral blood (around 9.3 ml). This CDR3 contains 17 residues. CDR1 and CDR2 from the germline V gene are SGHRS and YFSETQ. Trimming removed 1 base from V and 2 bases from J, with 18 bases in between. The CDR3 regions of TCR beta were amplified from RNA transcripts. The TCR CDR3 first-round RT-PCR relied on the HTBI primer set. One entry per CDR3 protein, called by TCRdb with MiXCR from the multiplex PCR reads. The sample records 450,000 to 500,000 distinct CDR3 sequences, roughly 22% being singletons.

The clonotype comes from a woman between 70 and 85 years old with Graves' ophthalmopathy. The chain links TRBV5-1 to TRBJ1-2; D unresolved. Sequenced sample: blood. The DNA of the CDR3 is TGCGCCAGCAGCTTGTTCGGCGGCGAAACGGGGAACTATGGCTACACCTTC. Amino acid sequence: CASSLFGGETGNYGYTF.